This T cell receptor beta chain emerged from a study of OX40 agonist ivuxolimab in advanced cancers. Study context: Checkpoint inhibitors had been given previously to approximately 40% of patients.

In regard to this clone: Its antigen is not known.

Profiled with immunoSEQ multiplex PCR; TCRdb holds only in-frame clones, not every one. Of about 19,000 clones listed, around 90% are singletons. The study's findings and limits: Clonal expansion was among the lowest in partial responders at 0.1-3.0 mg/kg, especially CD8+. Antigen specificity of clonally expanded peripheral T cells was not established. Averaging showed that CD8+ T cells had more expanded clones than CD4+ did.

From germline, CDR1 is SGHTA and CDR2 FQGTGA. V was trimmed by 3 bases and J by 5 bases, leaving 13 bases between them. The CDR3 covers 15 residues. The receptor was derived from an adult with an advanced solid tumor such as melanoma, head and neck, liver or kidney cancer. The chain links TRBV7-3 to TRBJ2-2; a possible D gene is TRBD2 (6 bases). Sequencing used CD4+ or CD8+ T cells sorted from blood, obtained in a trial of the OX40 agonist ivuxolimab. The CDR3 bases are TGTGCCAGCAGCTTGGACGGGAGTAAGACCGGGGAGCTGTTTTTT. It yields the protein CASSLDGSKTGELFF.